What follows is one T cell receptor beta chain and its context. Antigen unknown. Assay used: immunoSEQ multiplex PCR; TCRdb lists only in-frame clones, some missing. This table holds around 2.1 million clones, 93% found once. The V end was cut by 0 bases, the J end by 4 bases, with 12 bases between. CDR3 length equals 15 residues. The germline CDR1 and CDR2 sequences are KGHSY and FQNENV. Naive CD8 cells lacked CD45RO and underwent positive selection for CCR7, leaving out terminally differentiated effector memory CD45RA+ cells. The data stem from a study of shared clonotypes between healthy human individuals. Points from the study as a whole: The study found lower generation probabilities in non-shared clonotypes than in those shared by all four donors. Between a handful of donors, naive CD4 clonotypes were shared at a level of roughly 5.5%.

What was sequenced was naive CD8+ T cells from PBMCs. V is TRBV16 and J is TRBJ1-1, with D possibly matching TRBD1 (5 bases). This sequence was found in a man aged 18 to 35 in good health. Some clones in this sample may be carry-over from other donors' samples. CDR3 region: CASSQSRTTSTEAFF. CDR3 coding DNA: TGTGCCAGCAGCCAATCGCGGACAACCAGCACTGAAGCTTTCTTT. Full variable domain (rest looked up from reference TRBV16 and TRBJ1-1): GEEVAQTPKHLVRGEGQKAKLYCAPIKGHSYVFWYQQVLKNEFKFLISFQNENVFDETGMPKERFSAKCLPNSPCSLEIQATKLEDSAVYFCASSQSRTTSTEAFFGQGTRLTVV.